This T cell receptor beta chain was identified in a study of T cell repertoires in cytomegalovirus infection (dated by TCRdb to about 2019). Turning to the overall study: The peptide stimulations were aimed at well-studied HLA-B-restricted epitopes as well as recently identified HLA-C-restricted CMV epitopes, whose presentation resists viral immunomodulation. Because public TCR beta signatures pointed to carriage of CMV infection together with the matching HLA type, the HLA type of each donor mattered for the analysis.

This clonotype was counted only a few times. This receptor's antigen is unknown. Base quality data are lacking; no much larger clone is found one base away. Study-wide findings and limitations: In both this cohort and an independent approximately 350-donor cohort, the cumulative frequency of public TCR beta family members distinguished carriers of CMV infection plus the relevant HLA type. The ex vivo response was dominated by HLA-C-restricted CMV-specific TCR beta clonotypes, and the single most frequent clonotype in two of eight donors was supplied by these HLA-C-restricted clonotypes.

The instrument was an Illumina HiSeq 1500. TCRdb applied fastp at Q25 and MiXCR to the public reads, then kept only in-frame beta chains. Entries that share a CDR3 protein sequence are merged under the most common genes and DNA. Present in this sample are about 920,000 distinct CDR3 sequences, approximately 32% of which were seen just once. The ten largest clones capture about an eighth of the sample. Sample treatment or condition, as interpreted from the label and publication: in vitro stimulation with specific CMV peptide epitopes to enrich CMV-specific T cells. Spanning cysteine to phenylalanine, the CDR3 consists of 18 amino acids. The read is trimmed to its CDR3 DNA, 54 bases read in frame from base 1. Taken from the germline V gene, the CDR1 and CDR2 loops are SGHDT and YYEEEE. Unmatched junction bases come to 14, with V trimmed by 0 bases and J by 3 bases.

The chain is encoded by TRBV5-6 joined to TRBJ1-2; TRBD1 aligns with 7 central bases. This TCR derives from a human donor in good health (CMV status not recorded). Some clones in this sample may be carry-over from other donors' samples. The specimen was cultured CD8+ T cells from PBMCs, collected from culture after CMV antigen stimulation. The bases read TGTGCCAGCAGCTTGGTTGAAGAAGAAGGGGGCGCATACTATGGCTACACCTTC. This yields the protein CASSLVEEEGGAYYGYTF.